One sample yielded the 16 T cell receptor beta chains listed below, sequenced in a study of shared clonotypes between healthy human individuals. TCRdb keeps only in-frame clones here, not all; method: immunoSEQ multiplex PCR. The sample yields hundreds of thousands of clones, approximately 80% seen once. The specimen sequenced was PBMCs. The receptors were gathered from a middle-aged woman in good health. Some clones in this sample may be carry-over from other donors' samples.

The V gene is TRBV5-1, the J gene TRBJ2-3; D remains unclear. This CDR3 has 18 amino acids. Looked up from germline, CDR1 is SGHRS and CDR2 is YFSETQ. Trimming took 0 bases from V and 1 from J, leaving 18 bases between them. CDR3 DNA sequence: TGCGCCAGCAGCTTGGCGGGTCAAGCTCCATCCGGCACAGATACGCAGTATTTT. Protein product: CASSLAGQAPSGTDTQYF.

The genes are TRBV10-3 and TRBJ2-7; tentative D call: TRBD2 (6 bases). Germline values: CDR1 ENHRY, CDR2 SYGVKD. The CDR3 runs to 14 residues. V lost 5 bases and J 4 bases, leaving 15 bases between the germline ends. The CDR3 sequence: CAISSGLDYYEQYF. As DNA, the CDR3 is TGTGCCATCAGTTCGGGACTGGACTATTACGAGCAGTACTTC.

V and J are TRBV5-3 and TRBJ2-1; no clear D gene. TRBV5-3 is sorted into the ORF group, with uncertain function. V was trimmed by 1 base and J by 4 bases, leaving 21 bases between them. The CDR3 has 18 residues. CDR3 nucleotides: TGTGCCAGAAGCTTGAACGAACACGCGCCTTGGCTATACAATGAGCAGTTCTTC. It is translated as CARSLNEHAPWLYNEQFF.

The rearrangement uses TRBV4-2 and TRBJ2-1, with 9 bases aligning to TRBD2. The CDR3 covers 15 residues. Germline CDR1 reads LGHNA; CDR2 reads YNFKEQ. Trimming at V came to 1 base and at J to 7 bases, leaving 5 bases not matched to a gene. The CDR3 bases are TGTGCCAGCAGCCAAGCTCTTAGCGGGAGTAATGAGCAGTTCTTC. It encodes CASSQALSGSNEQFF.

The V gene is TRBV15, the J gene TRBJ2-5; D ambiguous. The V gene's germline CDR1 is LNHNV and CDR2 YYDKDF (reference sequence). The CDR3 covers 15 residues. Trimming pared 0 bases from V and 1 base from J, leaving 9 bases between. The CDR3 sequence is CATSRDSAGQETQYF. In DNA, the CDR3 is TGTGCCACCAGCAGAGATTCAGCTGGCCAAGAGACCCAGTACTTC.

The chain joins TRBV28 to TRBJ2-5, with 13 bases aligning to TRBD2. The CDR3 totals 17 residues. Germline values: CDR1 MDHEN, CDR2 SYDVKM. V lost 1 base, J lost 4 bases, and 6 bases stayed unmatched. CDR3 in DNA: TGTGCCAGCAGTTTATCCCGGACTAGCGGGAGCGGAGAGACCCAGTACTTC. Its translation: CASSLSRTSGSGETQYF.

For this clone: This may stem from a read error, because a much larger clone lies one nucleotide away. The chain links TRBV29-1 to TRBJ1-2; D gene uncertain. CDR1 and CDR2 (germline): SQVTM, ANQGSEA. Between the trimmed V and J ends, which lost 4 bases and 1 base, there was a span of 7 bases. The length of the CDR3 is 12 residues. CDR3 region: CSVVEDNYGYTF. CDR3 in DNA: TGCAGCGTTGTGGAAGATAACTATGGCTACACCTTC.

Points on this clone: The likely explanation is a read error, given a far larger clone one base away. Other DNA sequences in this sample translate to the same CDR3. The chain is built from TRBV28 and TRBJ1-1, with unresolved D. The V gene's germline CDR1 is MDHEN and CDR2 SYDVKM. CDR3 length equals 14 residues. The V gene lost 6 bases and the J gene lost 1 base, with 12 bases spanning the gap. This CDR3 is CASRLPRTNTEAFF. The CDR3 DNA reads as TGTGCCAGCAGACTTCCAAGGACGAACACTGAAGCTTTCTTT. Together with reference TRBV28 and TRBJ1-1, the CDR3 gives the full variable domain: DVKVTQSSRYLVKRTGEKVFLECVQDMDHENMFWYRQDPGLGLRLIYFSYDVKMKEKGDIPEGYSVSREKKERFSLILESASTNQTSMYLCASRLPRTNTEAFFGQGTRLTVV.

This rearrangement joins TRBV30 to TRBJ1-1; D is perhaps TRBD1 (5 bases). CDR1 GTSNPN and CDR2 SVGIG come from the germline V gene (reference sequence). Between the trimmed V and J ends, which lost 7 bases and 3 bases, there was a span of 12 bases. The CDR3 contains 12 residues. The CDR3 loop reads CAYRREYTEAFF. The CDR3 nucleotides are TGTGCCTACCGCAGGGAATACACTGAAGCTTTCTTT. The whole variable domain, remainder taken from reference TRBV30 and TRBJ1-1, is SQTIHQWPATLVQPVGSPLSLECTVEGTSNPNLYWYRQAAGRGLQLLFYSVGIGQISSEVPQNLSASRPQDRQFILSSKKLLLSDSGFYLCAYRREYTEAFFGQGTRLTVV.

The V and J genes are TRBV7-8 and TRBJ1-2; unclear D gene. The V end lost 3 bases, the J end lost 4 bases, and 15 bases lay between the germline ends. Germline values: CDR1 SGHVS, CDR2 FQNEAQ. This CDR3 region has 15 residues. The CDR3 is CASSLDGRAIYGYTF. Written as DNA, the CDR3 is TGTGCCAGCAGCTTGGACGGGAGGGCCATCTATGGCTACACCTTC.

The chain combines TRBV18 with TRBJ1-2; 7 nucleotides align to TRBD1. The CDR3 contains 17 residues. V shed 3 bases and J 4 bases; nucleotides not matched to a gene: 14. Per the germline V gene, CDR1 is KGHSH and CDR2 is LQKENI. This CDR3 reads CASSPPQRRGHGYGYTF. For the CDR3, the DNA is TGTGCCAGCTCACCCCCTCAGCGGAGGGGGCATGGCTATGGCTACACCTTC.

The V call is TRBV5-1, the J call TRBJ2-1, with D unclear. Germline V gives CDR1 SGHRS, CDR2 YFSETQ. This CDR3 is built from 14 residues. Trimming stripped 5 bases from V and 3 bases from J, with 12 bases between. In nucleotides, the CDR3 is TGCGCCAGCAGGCAGGAGACATACTACAATGAGCAGTTCTTC. This sequence encodes CASRQETYYNEQFF.

This chain connects TRBV15 to TRBJ2-7, with TRBD1 identical over 8 bases. The V gene end was trimmed by 4 bases and the J gene end by 0 bases; junction bases not matched to a gene: 8. Germline CDR1 and CDR2: LNHNV and YYDKDF (reference sequence). The CDR3 is 16 residues long. CDR3 nucleotide sequence: TGTGCCACCAGCATAGACAGGGGATCCCCCTCCTACGAGCAGTACTTC. Protein sequence: CATSIDRGSPSYEQYF.

The chain employs TRBV10-3 and TRBJ2-5, with 16 bases fitting TRBD2. CDR3 length equals 18 residues. Germline V CDR1 and CDR2: ENHRY, SYGVKD. The V and J ends lost 3 bases and 5 bases, in that order; junction bases with no gene match: 9. The CDR3 DNA reads as TGTGCCATCAGTGAAGGGGGACTAGCGGGAGGGCCTGGTGAGACCCAGTACTTC. Amino acids: CAISEGGLAGGPGETQYF.

This chain links TRBV9 with TRBJ2-1; TRBD2 matches at 8 bases. The CDR3 spans 13 residues. Trimming took 3 bases from V and 8 from J; bases not matched to a gene: 4. CDR1 SGDLS and CDR2 YYNGEE come from the germline V gene. The CDR3 reads CASSESGSDEQFF. The CDR3 coding sequence is TGTGCCAGCAGCGAAAGCGGGAGCGATGAGCAGTTCTTC. Based on the CDR3 plus reference TRBV9 and TRBJ2-1, the full variable domain is DSGVTQTPKHLITATGQRVTLRCSPRSGDLSVYWYQQSLDQGLQFLIQYYNGEERAKGNILERFSAQQFPDLHSELNLSSLELGDSALYFCASSESGSDEQFFGPGTRLTVL.

This chain uses TRBV28 with TRBJ2-1; TRBD2 agrees at 9 bases. Germline loops: CDR1 MDHEN, CDR2 SYDVKM. This CDR3 has 16 amino acids. Trimming removed 2 bases from V and 9 bases from J; junction bases left unmatched: 11. CDR3 amino acids: CASSLHSASGKAEQFF. As DNA, the CDR3 is TGTGCCAGCAGTTTACACTCGGCTAGCGGGAAGGCTGAGCAGTTCTTC.